This TCR beta chain was retrieved from a study of cytomegalovirus exposure and HLA in healthy donors. Study-level information: Genetic ancestry analysis placed around four fifths of the 300 to 500 donors that were genotyped in the Caucasian-associated cluster.

With respect to this clone: Its target is not known.

This PCR relied on a set of 60 Vbeta primers and 13 Jbeta primers. The assay was immunoSEQ multiplex PCR, and TCRdb's table has in-frame clones only and misses some. The sample holds a few hundred thousand clones, about 80% seen once. Study-level results: Later analysis found that TCR beta chains associated with HLA were more clonally expanded than other, equally common chains. Differences between HLA loci emerged in a later analysis of TCR association rates, with DRB1 most and HLA-C fewest.

Germline V gene data show CDR1 as SNHLY and CDR2 as FYNNEI. This CDR3 contains 17 residues. The trim removed 4 bases at V and 6 bases at J, leaving 8 bases unmatched. The sequencing input was PBMCs. The TCR sequence derives from a girl aged 5 to 17 in good health and CMV-seronegative. The chain links TRBV2 to TRBJ2-2; 13 bases are shared with TRBD2. The CDR3 DNA follows: TGTGCCAGCAGTGGACCGGGACTAGCGGGAACCTCCGGGGAGCTGTTTTTT. Residues: CASSGPGLAGTSGELFF. The full variable domain, completed using reference TRBV2 and TRBJ2-2, is EPEVTQTPSHQVTQMGQEVILRCVPISNHLYFYWYRQILGQKVEFLVSFYNNEISEKSEIFDDQFSVERPDGSNFTLKIRSTKLEDSAMYFCASSGPGLAGTSGELFFGEGSRLTVL.